The 12 T cell receptor beta chains presented below share a single source sample, sequenced in a study of shared clonotypes between healthy human individuals. Profiled with immunoSEQ multiplex PCR; TCRdb holds only in-frame clones, not every one. This sample has more than 2 million clones, with about 95% found just once. The naive CD8 population came from CD45RO-negative cells selected for CCR7, without terminally differentiated effector memory CD45RA+ cells. The source material was naive CD8+ T cells sorted from blood. Receptor source: a man younger than 30 in good health.

The J gene is TRBJ2-2, the V gene TRBV6-5; D is possibly TRBD1 (6 bases). V was clipped by 1 base and J by 5 bases, with 8 bases between them. Germline V gene data show CDR1 as MNHEY and CDR2 as SVGAGI. This CDR3 region has 14 residues. The CDR3 reads CASSYYRATGELFF. CDR3 DNA sequence: TGTGCCAGCAGTTACTACAGGGCTACCGGGGAGCTGTTTTTT.

The chain combines TRBV6-5 with TRBJ2-7; D gene unclear. The ends were cut back, 2 bases at V and 3 bases at J, with 8 bases in the middle. The CDR3 consists of 13 residues. CDR1 and CDR2 (germline): MNHEY, SVGAGI. The CDR3 nucleotides read TGTGCCAGCAGTTACCACAGTTTCTACGAGCAGTACTTC. It specifies CASSYHSFYEQYF.

The gene calls are TRBV7-9 and TRBJ1-2; 7 bases map to TRBD1. The CDR3 length is 14 residues. Per the germline V gene, CDR1 is SEHNR and CDR2 is FQNEAQ (reference sequence). Germline trimming cut 5 bases from V and 8 bases from J; bases unmatched to any gene: 11. The CDR3 DNA is TGTGCCAGCAGCGCAAATACAGGGGATTTAGGCTACACCTTC. The encoded protein is CASSANTGDLGYTF. Full variable domain (rest looked up from reference TRBV7-9 and TRBJ1-2): DTGVSQNPRHKITKRGQNVTFRCDPISEHNRLYWYRQTLGQGPEFLTYFQNEAQLEKSRLLSDRFSAERPKGSFSTLEIQRTEQGDSAMYLCASSANTGDLGYTFGSGTRLTVV.

V usage is TRBV11-2 and J usage is TRBJ2-7, with 7 bases aligning to TRBD2. The CDR3 runs 16 residues. Germline CDR1 reads SGHAT; CDR2 reads FQNNGV. J was trimmed by 1 base and V by 1 base; bases with no gene match: 7. The chain's CDR3 is CASSLGPMGGSYEQYF. CDR3 DNA: TGTGCCAGCAGCTTAGGTCCCATGGGAGGGTCCTACGAGCAGTACTTC. The full variable domain, completed using reference TRBV11-2 and TRBJ2-7, is EAGVAQSPRYKIIEKRQSVAFWCNPISGHATLYWYQQILGQGPKLLIQFQNNGVVDDSQLPKDRFSAERLKGVDSTLKIQPAKLEDSAVYLCASSLGPMGGSYEQYFGPGTRLTVT.

The V gene is TRBV6-1, the J gene TRBJ2-7; 10 bases line up with TRBD1. The germline V gene has CDR1 MNHNS and CDR2 SASEGT. Trimming removed 6 bases from V and 3 bases from J; junction bases left unmatched: 8. This CDR3 is built from 15 residues. The CDR3 region has the DNA TGTGCCAGCAGGGACTGGGACAGGGGAGTCTACGAGCAGTACTTC. Its protein product is CASRDWDRGVYEQYF.

V usage is TRBV20-1 and J usage is TRBJ1-4, with D hard to call. The CDR3 consists of 11 residues. In germline, CDR1 is DFQATT, CDR2 SNEGSKA (reference sequence). V was pared by 7 bases and J by 8 bases, with 11 bases between. CDR3 nucleotides: TGCAGTGGACGGAGGGAGGAAAAACTGTTTTTT. This translates into CSGRREEKLFF.

The chain recombines TRBV5-8 with TRBJ2-1; D is unresolved. The germline CDR1 and CDR2 sequences are SGHTS and YDEGEE. The CDR3 is 18 amino acids. Trimming left V 2 bases short and J 3 bases short, with 21 bases between. The CDR3 DNA reads TGTGCCAGCAGCTTCAACGGCGGAACGACCATTCTCTACAATGAGCAGTTCTTC. Amino acids: CASSFNGGTTILYNEQFF.

Only one count was recorded for this clone. This rearrangement joins TRBV4-1 to TRBJ2-1, with D possibly being TRBD2 (6 bases). The CDR3 runs to 16 residues. The ends were cut back, 0 bases at V and 7 bases at J, with 16 bases in the middle. Germline assignment: CDR1 MGHRA and CDR2 YSYEKL. This CDR3 is CASSQDWGTASNEQFF. CDR3 DNA sequence: TGCGCCAGCAGCCAAGATTGGGGGACTGCGAGTAATGAGCAGTTCTTC.

This chain joins TRBV6-6 and TRBJ1-2; 8 bases are shared with TRBD1. CDR3 length: 16 residues. V was clipped by 10 bases and J by 4 bases; unmatched bases: 17. Germline V CDR1 and CDR2: MNHNY, SVGAGI (reference sequence). Here the CDR3 reads CAIGFYRGISSYGYTF. The CDR3 coding sequence is TGTGCCATTGGGTTTTACAGGGGGATCTCCAGCTATGGCTACACCTTC.

The chain has TRBV6-1 and TRBJ1-1; TRBD1 is a possible D gene (5 bases). Germline CDR1 MNHNS, CDR2 SASEGT. The V and J ends lost 6 bases and 4 bases respectively, with 15 bases between them. This CDR3 is 14 amino acids long. The CDR3 DNA sequence: TGTGCCAGCAGCGTCGGGACGGCGGGCACTGAAGCTTTCTTT. Protein sequence: CASSVGTAGTEAFF.

The genes are TRBV9 and TRBJ2-3, with TRBD2 matching over 7 bases. Germline V gene data show CDR1 as SGDLS and CDR2 as YYNGEE. V lost 4 bases and J lost 0; bases outside the gene matches: 8. The CDR3 runs 16 residues. The CDR3 DNA is TGTGCCAGCAGCCCCTTTCTAGCGGTTAGCACAGATACGCAGTATTTT. Translated, it gives CASSPFLAVSTDTQYF.

CDR3 sequence: CASRGQQDYGYTF. The CDR3, as DNA: TGTGCCAGCCGGGGACAGCAAGACTATGGCTACACCTTC. The chain is built from TRBV7-9 and TRBJ1-2; 7 bases match TRBD1. V lost 8 bases to trimming and J lost 3 bases; unmatched junction nucleotides: 6. The CDR3 runs to 13 residues. The V gene's germline CDR1 is SEHNR and CDR2 FQNEAQ (reference sequence).